The 24 T cell receptor beta chains given below trace back to one sample, sequenced in a study of T-cell memory formation after mild COVID-19. TCRdb itself ran the 5' RACE reads through MiXCR, one entry per CDR3 protein. There are roughly 610,000 distinct CDR3 sequences in the sample; roughly a sixth occur only once, and about 8.1% lies in the top ten. What was sequenced was PBMCs or a T cell subset sorted from them (not recorded which). The receptors originated from an adult woman who had mild COVID-19 (a few samples of this study predate the infection). Cell type and time point are not known.

This clonotype was counted between two and nine times. The chain recombines TRBV24-1 with TRBJ2-2; a weak D match, TRBD2 (6 bases). Per the germline V gene, CDR1 is KGHDR and CDR2 is SFDVKD. The CDR3 is 16 amino acids. V dropped 4 bases and J dropped 2 bases, with 13 bases sitting between them. Here the CDR3 reads CATSDAYSGNTGELFF. CDR3 DNA sequence: TGTGCCACCAGTGACGCATATAGCGGAAACACCGGGGAGCTGTTTTTT.

The chain is built from TRBV6-5 and TRBJ2-5; 8 bases are a match to TRBD1. This CDR3 region has 14 residues. With 9 bases clipped from V and 4 bases from J, the junction kept 10 bases outside the gene matches. Germline V gives CDR1 MNHEY, CDR2 SVGAGI. CDR3 DNA: TGTGCCAGTCTACGACCGGGACAGGCAGAGACCCAGTACTTC. Protein: CASLRPGQAETQYF.

This clonotype was counted only a few times. The chain links TRBV5-5 to TRBJ2-5, with D unresolved. The ends were cut back, 2 bases at V and 2 bases at J, with 10 bases in the middle. The CDR3 consists of 14 residues. Germline CDR1 is SGHKS and CDR2 is YYEKEE (reference sequence). Here the CDR3 reads CASSFGSEQETQYF. The CDR3, as DNA: TGTGCCAGCAGCTTCGGGTCAGAACAAGAGACCCAGTACTTC.

This chain connects TRBV4-2 to TRBJ2-3; 7 positions agree with TRBD1. Germline CDR1 is LGHNA and CDR2 is YNFKEQ. V lost 5 bases to trimming and J lost 2 bases; unmatched junction nucleotides: 16. The CDR3 is made up of 18 amino acids. CDR3 DNA sequence: TGTGCCAGCAGCTCAGGGGGACCTAGCCTTACCCCCACAGATACGCAGTATTTT. Its translation is CASSSGGPSLTPTDTQYF.

This clonotype was seen more than once but under ten times. The gene calls are TRBV3-1 and TRBJ2-3, with 8 nucleotides matching TRBD2. Trimming cost V 6 bases and J 10 bases; bases outside gene matches: 6. CDR3 length equals 12 residues. Germline V gene sequence: CDR1 LGHDT, CDR2 YNNKEL (reference sequence). CDR3 protein: CASRSAGGPQYF. The DNA of the CDR3 is TGTGCCAGCAGGTCGGCGGGGGGTCCGCAGTATTTT.

This chain joins TRBV2 and TRBJ2-3; 7 positions agree with TRBD2. J lost 0 bases, V lost 7 bases, and 4 bases had no gene match. In germline, CDR1 is SNHLY, CDR2 FYNNEI. This CDR3 is 14 amino acids long. The DNA of the CDR3 is TGTGCCAGCATCGGGAGGTATAGCACAGATACGCAGTATTTT. As protein: CASIGRYSTDTQYF.

The chain couples TRBV5-1 to TRBJ1-1; TRBD1 matches 7 bases. V lost 5 bases to trimming and J lost 4 bases; unmatched junction nucleotides: 11. The CDR3 runs 15 residues. Per germline, CDR1 SGHRS and CDR2 YFSETQ. The CDR3 region has the DNA TGCGCCAGCAGAGGTCAGACAGGGCAGGCCACTGAAGCTTTCTTT. Translated: CASRGQTGQATEAFF.

The chain recombines TRBV12-3 or TRBV12-4 with TRBJ2-3, with 9 bases that match TRBD2. This CDR3 is 17 amino acids long. Trimming cost V 5 bases and J 6 bases; bases outside gene matches: 15. This chain's CDR3 is CASSLQTLSAGGDTQYF. The DNA of the CDR3 is TGTGCCAGCAGTCTCCAGACTCTGTCGGCGGGAGGGGATACGCAGTATTTT.

This sequence joins TRBV24-1 and TRBJ2-1; D ambiguous. Germline-derived CDR1 and CDR2 are KGHDR and SFDVKD. The CDR3 has 14 amino acids. V lost 3 bases, J lost 2 bases, and 7 bases lay in between. CDR3 residues: CATSDLDPYNEQFF. In nucleotides, the CDR3 is TGTGCCACCAGTGATCTGGACCCCTACAATGAGCAGTTCTTC.

The J gene is TRBJ2-7, the V gene TRBV6-5, with D possibly TRBD1 on 6 matching bases. Between the trimmed V and J ends, which lost 6 bases and 2 bases, there was a span of 17 bases. The CDR3 contains 15 residues. Germline V gene sequence: CDR1 MNHEY, CDR2 SVGAGI. As DNA, the CDR3 is TGTGCCAGCAGGAGCCTTTTGGACAGAGCCTACGAGCAGTACTTC. Encoded protein: CASRSLLDRAYEQYF.

A few counts support this clonotype. In nucleotides, the CDR3 is TGCGCCAGCAGCCGCGTGGGGGCGGGCGAGCAGTACTTC. Encoded protein: CASSRVGAGEQYF. The chain recombines TRBV4-1 with TRBJ2-7; possibly TRBD1 for D (6 bases). The CDR3 has 13 residues. The germline CDR1 and CDR2 sequences are MGHRA and YSYEKL. V lost 4 bases, J lost 6 bases, and 13 bases lay in between.

This clonotype was observed a few times. V gene TRBV6-5 combines with J gene TRBJ1-2, with D tentatively TRBD1 (5 bases). This CDR3 is built from 13 residues. Germline V gives CDR1 MNHEY, CDR2 SVGAGI. V was cut by 2 bases and J by 5 bases, with 9 bases left in between. CDR3: CASSYPEGYGYTF. CDR3 in DNA: TGTGCCAGCAGTTACCCCGAGGGGTATGGCTACACCTTC.

This clonotype was counted ten times or more. A read error may produce the germline difference seen at one junction end. V usage is TRBV5-1 and J usage is TRBJ1-5, with 9 bases aligning to TRBD1. The CDR3 sequence is 15 residues long. Germline CDR1 SGHRS, CDR2 YFSETQ. The CDR3 DNA reads as TGTGCCAGCAGCCCAGGGACAGGGAGCAATCAGCCCCAGCATTTT. Its protein product is CASSPGTGSNQPQHF.

This chain connects TRBV5-6 to TRBJ1-1, with D unresolved. The CDR3 runs 16 residues. The V gene lost 4 bases and the J gene lost 3 bases, with 19 bases spanning the gap. Germline V gives CDR1 SGHDT, CDR2 YYEEEE. The CDR3 DNA is TGTGCCAGCAGCCCTGGCGTGGTCGAGCGGTACACTGAAGCTTTCTTT. Amino acids: CASSPGVVERYTEAFF.

The rearrangement uses TRBV6-2 or TRBV6-3 and TRBJ2-7; the match to TRBD2 covers 11 bases. This CDR3 has 14 amino acids. J gave up 4 bases and V 6 bases, and 5 bases lay outside the gene matches. CDR1 is MNHEY, CDR2 SVGEGT, per germline. CDR3 sequence reads: CASSRRLAGYEQYF. The CDR3 DNA is TGTGCCAGCAGCCGGAGACTAGCGGGGTACGAGCAGTACTTC.

The chain is built from TRBV7-9 and TRBJ2-5; tentatively, D is TRBD2 (6 bases). CDR3 size: 14 residues. Germline-derived CDR1 and CDR2 are SEHNR and FQNEAQ (reference sequence). Trimming removed 7 bases from V and 1 base from J, with 13 bases in between. The CDR3, as DNA: TGTGCCAGCAACCGGGGGTGGTCCCAAGAGACCCAGTACTTC. Translation: CASNRGWSQETQYF. Full variable domain (remainder filled in from reference TRBV7-9 and TRBJ2-5): DTGVSQNPRHKITKRGQNVTFRCDPISEHNRLYWYRQTLGQGPEFLTYFQNEAQLEKSRLLSDRFSAERPKGSFSTLEIQRTEQGDSAMYLCASNRGWSQETQYFGPGTRLLVL.

There are a few counts of this clonotype. The CDR3 DNA sequence: TGTGCTAGTGGTTTGGGATTCGGGACAGGGATGAACACTGAAGCTTTCTTT. Its protein is CASGLGFGTGMNTEAFF. This chain joins TRBV12-5 and TRBJ1-1; TRBD1 matches 9 bases. The CDR3 is 17 amino acids. The V and J ends lost 1 base and 0 bases, in that order; junction bases with no gene match: 6. Germline CDR1 reads LGHNT; CDR2 reads FRNRAP.

There are a few counts of this clonotype. The chain couples TRBV24-1 to TRBJ2-2; the D is unclear. V was clipped by 9 bases and J by 4 bases, with 8 bases between them. The germline V gene has CDR1 KGHDR and CDR2 SFDVKD. This CDR3 is built from 12 residues. The DNA for the CDR3 is TGTGCCACCTCGACGACCACCGGGGAGCTGTTTTTT. Translation gives CATSTTTGELFF.

The chain joins TRBV12-3 or TRBV12-4 to TRBJ2-1, with a tentative D call TRBD2 (5 bases). Trimming stripped 10 bases from V and 6 bases from J, with 22 bases between. This CDR3 is built from 15 residues. The CDR3 loop is CATRRGGFFGNEQFF. CDR3 coding DNA: TGTGCCACCCGTCGGGGTGGTTTTTTTGGCAATGAGCAGTTCTTC.

This clonotype has just a few counts. The chain is built from TRBV7-9 and TRBJ2-5, with D perhaps given as TRBD1 or TRBD2 (6 bases each). Trimming pared 2 bases from V and 1 base from J, leaving 11 bases between. Germline V CDR1 and CDR2: SEHNR, FQNEAQ (reference sequence). The CDR3 consists of 15 residues. The CDR3 DNA is TGTGCCAGCAGCTTACCTTCGGGGGCCCAAGAGACCCAGTACTTC. Protein: CASSLPSGAQETQYF.

V and J are TRBV18 and TRBJ2-5; 9 bases are shared with TRBD1. Losses at the gene ends were 3 bases for V and 4 bases for J; bases not matched to a gene: 3. Germline V gene sequence: CDR1 KGHSH, CDR2 LQKENI. The CDR3 length is 14 residues. In DNA form, the CDR3 reads TGTGCCAGCTCACCCTTGGACAGGGGAGAGACCCAGTACTTC. It is translated as CASSPLDRGETQYF.

This clonotype has a count of ten or more. V is TRBV6-5 and J is TRBJ1-4; D not resolved. CDR1 MNHEY and CDR2 SVGAGI come from the germline V gene. The CDR3 has 14 amino acids. Trimming removed 5 bases at V and 3 bases at J, with 10 bases between. The CDR3 DNA follows: TGTGCCAGCAGTGAGACGGGATCTAATGAAAAACTGTTTTTT. It specifies CASSETGSNEKLFF.

The V and J genes are TRBV20-1 and TRBJ2-3; perhaps D is TRBD1 or TRBD2 (7 bases each). Germline V CDR1 and CDR2: DFQATT, SNEGSKA (reference sequence). The CDR3 runs to 16 residues. With 4 bases removed from V and 2 bases from J, the gap between germline ends came to 19 bases. The chain's CDR3 is CSATRRQGGNTDTQYF. The CDR3 coding sequence is TGCAGTGCTACCCGACGACAGGGAGGGAACACAGATACGCAGTATTTT.

This clonotype was found a few times. CDR3 amino acids: CASRRLQGPSGETQYF. DNA of the CDR3: TGTGCCAGCAGGAGACTACAGGGGCCATCAGGAGAGACCCAGTACTTC. The chain joins TRBV11-2 to TRBJ2-5, with 7 bases identical to TRBD1. Germline CDR1 reads SGHAT; CDR2 reads FQNNGV. This CDR3 spans 16 amino acids. Losses at the gene ends were 6 bases for V and 4 bases for J; bases not matched to a gene: 14.